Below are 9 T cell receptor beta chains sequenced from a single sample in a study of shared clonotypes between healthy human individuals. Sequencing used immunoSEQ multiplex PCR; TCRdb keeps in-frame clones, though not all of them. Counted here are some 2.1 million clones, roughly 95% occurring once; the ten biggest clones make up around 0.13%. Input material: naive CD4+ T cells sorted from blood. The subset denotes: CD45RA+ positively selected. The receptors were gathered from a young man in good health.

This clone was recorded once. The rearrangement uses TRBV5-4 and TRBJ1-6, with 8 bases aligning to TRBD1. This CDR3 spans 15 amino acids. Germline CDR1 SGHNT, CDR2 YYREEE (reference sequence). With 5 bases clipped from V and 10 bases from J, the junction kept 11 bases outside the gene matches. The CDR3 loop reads CASSAGQGVVSPLHF. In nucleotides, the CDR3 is TGTGCCAGCAGTGCTGGACAGGGAGTAGTCTCACCCCTCCACTTT.

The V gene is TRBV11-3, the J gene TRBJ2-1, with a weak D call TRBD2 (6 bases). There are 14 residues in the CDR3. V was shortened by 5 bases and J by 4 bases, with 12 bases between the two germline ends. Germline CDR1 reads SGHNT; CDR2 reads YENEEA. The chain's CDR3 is CASSMDYPYNEQFF. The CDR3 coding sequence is TGTGCCAGCAGCATGGACTACCCGTACAATGAGCAGTTCTTC. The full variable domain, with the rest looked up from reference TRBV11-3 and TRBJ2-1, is EAGVVQSPRYKIIEKKQPVAFWCNPISGHNTLYWYLQNLGQGPELLIRYENEEAVDDSQLPKDRFSAERLKGVDSTLKIQPAELGDSAVYLCASSMDYPYNEQFFGPGTRLTVL.

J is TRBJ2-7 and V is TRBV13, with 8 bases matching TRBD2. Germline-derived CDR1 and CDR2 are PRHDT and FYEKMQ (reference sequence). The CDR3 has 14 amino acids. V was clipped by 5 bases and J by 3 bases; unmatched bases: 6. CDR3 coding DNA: TGTGCCAGCAGCATACCGGGGGGGTACTACGAGCAGTACTTC. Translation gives CASSIPGGYYEQYF.

In DNA form, the CDR3 reads TGTGCCAGCAGCTTATCCGAGACACCTACCAACGAGCAGTACTTC. Its protein is CASSLSETPTNEQYF. This chain joins TRBV11-2 and TRBJ2-7; D gene unclear. V was shortened by 2 bases and J by 5 bases, with 16 bases between the two germline ends. Germline V CDR1 and CDR2: SGHAT, FQNNGV. The CDR3 sequence is 15 residues long.

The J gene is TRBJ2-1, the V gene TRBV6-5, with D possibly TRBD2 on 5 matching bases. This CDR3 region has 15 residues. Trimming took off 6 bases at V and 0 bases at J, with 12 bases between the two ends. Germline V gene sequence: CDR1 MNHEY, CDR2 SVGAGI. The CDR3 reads CASRRTGSSYNEQFF. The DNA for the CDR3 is TGTGCCAGCAGAAGGACGGGGAGCTCCTACAATGAGCAGTTCTTC.

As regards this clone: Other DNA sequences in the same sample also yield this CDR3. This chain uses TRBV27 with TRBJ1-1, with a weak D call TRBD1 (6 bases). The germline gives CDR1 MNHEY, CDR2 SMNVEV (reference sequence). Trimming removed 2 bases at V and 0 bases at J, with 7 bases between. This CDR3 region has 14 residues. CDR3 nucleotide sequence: TGTGCCAGCAGTTTAAGGGGGGTGAACACTGAAGCTTTCTTT. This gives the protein CASSLRGVNTEAFF.

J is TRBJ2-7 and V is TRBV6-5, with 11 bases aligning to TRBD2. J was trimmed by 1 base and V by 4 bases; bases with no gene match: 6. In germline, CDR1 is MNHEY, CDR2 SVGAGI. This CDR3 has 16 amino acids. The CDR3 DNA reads TGTGCCAGCAGTTCCATTCTAGCGGGAGGTTCCTACGAGCAGTACTTC. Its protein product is CASSSILAGGSYEQYF.

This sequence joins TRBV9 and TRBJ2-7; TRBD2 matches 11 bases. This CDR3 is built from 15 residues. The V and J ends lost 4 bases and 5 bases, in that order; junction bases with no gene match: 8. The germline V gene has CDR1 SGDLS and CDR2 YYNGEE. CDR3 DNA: TGTGCCAGCAGCCCCTCTGTAGCGGGAGGGAACGAGCAGTACTTC. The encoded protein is CASSPSVAGGNEQYF.

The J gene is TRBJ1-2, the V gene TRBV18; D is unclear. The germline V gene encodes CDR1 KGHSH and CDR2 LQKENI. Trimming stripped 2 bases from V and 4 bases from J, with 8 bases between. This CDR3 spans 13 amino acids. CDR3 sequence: CASSPTPSYGYTF. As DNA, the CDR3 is TGTGCCAGCTCACCAACCCCTAGCTATGGCTACACCTTC.